The 8 T cell receptor beta chains reported below all come from one sample, sequenced in a study of radiotherapy plus CTLA-4 blockade in lung cancer. Sequencing was performed with immunoSEQ multiplex PCR; in TCRdb, only in-frame clones are kept and a portion is missing. The table lists approximately 82,000 clones, over 80% of them singletons. Specimen: peripheral blood, collected from a patient treated with radiotherapy plus ipilimumab. The receptors originated from a human donor with non-small cell lung cancer that progressed on radiotherapy plus ipilimumab.

This rearrangement joins TRBV7-2 to TRBJ1-2, with D possibly matching TRBD1 (6 bases). CDR1 is SGHTA, CDR2 FQGNSA, per germline. The germline V and J ends were trimmed by 1 base and 4 bases, with 10 bases remaining between them. This CDR3 has 14 residues. CDR3 sequence: CASSLEGRGYGYTF. CDR3 nucleotide sequence: TGTGCCAGCAGCTTAGAGGGCAGGGGCTATGGCTACACCTTC. Complete variable domain (other parts from reference TRBV7-2 and TRBJ1-2): GAGVSQSPSNKVTEKGKDVELRCDPISGHTALYWYRQSLGQGLEFLIYFQGNSAPDKSGLPSDRFSAERTGGSVSTLTIQRTQQEDSAVYLCASSLEGRGYGYTFGSGTRLTVV.

The chain recombines TRBV7-8 with TRBJ2-5; the D gene is possibly TRBD2 (5 bases). CDR1 and CDR2 (germline): SGHVS, FQNEAQ. Trimming cost V 5 bases and J 5 bases, with 18 bases left between them. The CDR3 covers 15 residues. The CDR3 nucleotides read TGTGCCAGCAGCAATCTCCGGGGAAGGGATGAGACCCAGTACTTC. It yields the protein CASSNLRGRDETQYF.

The chain uses TRBV4-3 and TRBJ2-3, with D perhaps TRBD2 (5 bases). Trimming stripped 0 bases from V and 5 bases from J, with 15 bases between. Germline V gene data show CDR1 as LGHNA and CDR2 as YSLEER. The CDR3 runs to 16 residues. In DNA, the CDR3 is TGCGCCAGCAGCCAAGATCTCGGGAATCATTTAGATACGCAGTATTTT. This encodes CASSQDLGNHLDTQYF.

The chain couples TRBV5-1 to TRBJ2-5; 9 bases line up with TRBD1. Germline CDR1 and CDR2: SGHRS and YFSETQ. With V trimmed by 2 bases and J by 5 bases, 7 bases remained unmatched. This CDR3 has 15 residues. Here the CDR3 DNA reads TGCGCCAGCAGCTTAAAACAGGGGGCGTATGAGACCCAGTACTTC. Its protein is CASSLKQGAYETQYF.

The genes are TRBV7-8 and TRBJ2-5, with TRBD2 identical over 8 bases. The CDR3 contains 16 residues. V was clipped by 5 bases and J by 0 bases; unmatched bases: 8. CDR1 SGHVS and CDR2 FQNEAQ come from the germline V gene. The CDR3 sequence is CASSRGREAYQETQYF. CDR3 DNA: TGTGCCAGCAGCCGCGGGCGGGAGGCGTACCAAGAGACCCAGTACTTC.

The CDR3 reads CASSSPSDRLGTEAFF. Here the CDR3 DNA reads TGTGCCAGCAGTTCGCCGTCGGACAGGTTGGGCACTGAAGCTTTCTTT. The chain recombines TRBV28 with TRBJ1-1, with 7 bases fitting TRBD1. Germline CDR1 MDHEN, CDR2 SYDVKM. Losses at the gene ends were 4 bases for V and 4 bases for J; bases not matched to a gene: 12. This CDR3 contains 16 residues.

V usage is TRBV5-5 and J usage is TRBJ2-4; D unresolved. Deletions cut 0 bases from V and 15 bases from J, with 16 bases between. The CDR3 length is 13 residues. The V gene's germline CDR1 is SGHKS and CDR2 YYEKEE (reference sequence). This chain's CDR3 is CASSLDPLGSGYF. The CDR3 DNA sequence: TGTGCCAGCAGCTTGGACCCTTTAGGGTCAGGGTACTTC.

This rearrangement joins TRBV30 to TRBJ2-3; perhaps TRBD2 as D (5 bases). Germline lookup yields CDR1 GTSNPN and CDR2 SVGIG (reference sequence). The ends were cut back, 4 bases at V and 4 bases at J, with 12 bases in the middle. There are 13 residues in the CDR3. CDR3 in DNA: TGTGCCTGGACTGGGAGTAACGCAGATACGCAGTATTTT. Translated, it gives CAWTGSNADTQYF.